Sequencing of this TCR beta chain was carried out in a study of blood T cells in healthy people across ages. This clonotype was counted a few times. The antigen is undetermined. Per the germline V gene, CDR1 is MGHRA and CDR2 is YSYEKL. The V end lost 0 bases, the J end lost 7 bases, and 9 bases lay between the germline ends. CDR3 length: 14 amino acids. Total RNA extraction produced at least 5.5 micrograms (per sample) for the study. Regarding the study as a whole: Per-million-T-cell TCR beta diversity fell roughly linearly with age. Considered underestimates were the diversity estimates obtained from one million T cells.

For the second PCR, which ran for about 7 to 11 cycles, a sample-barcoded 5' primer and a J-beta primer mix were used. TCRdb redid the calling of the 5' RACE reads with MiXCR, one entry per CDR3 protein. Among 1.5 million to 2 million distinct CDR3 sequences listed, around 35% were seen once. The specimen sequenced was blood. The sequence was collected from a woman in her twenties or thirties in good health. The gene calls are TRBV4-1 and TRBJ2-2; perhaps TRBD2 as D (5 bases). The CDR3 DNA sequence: TGCGCCAGCAGCCAAGATCGGGGTTACGGGGAGCTGTTTTTT. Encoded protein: CASSQDRGYGELFF.